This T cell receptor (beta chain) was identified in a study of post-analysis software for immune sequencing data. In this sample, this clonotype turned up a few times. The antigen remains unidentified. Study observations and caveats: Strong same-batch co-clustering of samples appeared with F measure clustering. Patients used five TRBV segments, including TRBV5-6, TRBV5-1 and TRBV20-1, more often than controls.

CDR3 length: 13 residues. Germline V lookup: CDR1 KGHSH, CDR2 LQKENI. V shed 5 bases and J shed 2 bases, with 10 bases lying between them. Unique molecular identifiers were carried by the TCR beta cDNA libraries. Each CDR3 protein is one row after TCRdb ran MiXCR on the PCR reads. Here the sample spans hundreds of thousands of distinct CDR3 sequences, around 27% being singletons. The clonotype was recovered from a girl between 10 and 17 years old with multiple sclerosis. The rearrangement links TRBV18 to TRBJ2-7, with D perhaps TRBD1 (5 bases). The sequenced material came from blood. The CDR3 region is CASSSGQTYEQYF. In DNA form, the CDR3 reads TGTGCCAGCTCATCAGGGCAGACCTACGAGCAGTACTTC.